This TCR beta chain was captured in a study of human T cells and chemical hapten exposure. Notes on the study in general: Clustering by CDR3 similarity yielded significantly more large clusters from expanded TCRs than controls. Alopecia was present in the donors, so their immune response may differ from healthy people's.

TCRdb re-called the RACE reads through MiXCR, storing one row per CDR3 protein. This table has 150,000 to 200,000 distinct CDR3 sequences, about 14% appearing once. The sample's time point: patch test 1, 2 weeks after DPC sensitization. The treatment denotes: therapeutic diphenylcyclopropenone sensitization with weekly scalp DPC. Investigators collected blood before applying each patch test. Alopecia patients, 18 to 70 years old and DPC-suitable, served as donors. This CDR3 is 14 amino acids long. CDR1 and CDR2 from the germline V gene are MNHEY and SVGEGT. V was trimmed by 2 bases and J by 8 bases, leaving 13 bases between them. In this sample, this clonotype turned up many times. The antigen is not known.

The chain joins TRBV6-2 or TRBV6-3 to TRBJ2-1; D remains unclear. This sequence originates from a woman aged 30 to 39 with alopecia areata. Some clones in this sample may be carry-over from other donors' samples. The sample here was whole blood, taken in connection with sensitization to the hapten diphenylcyclopropenone (DPC). The CDR3 DNA follows: TGTGCCAGCAGTTACGTGGCTCGATTGGATGAGCAGTTCTTC. It specifies CASSYVARLDEQFF.